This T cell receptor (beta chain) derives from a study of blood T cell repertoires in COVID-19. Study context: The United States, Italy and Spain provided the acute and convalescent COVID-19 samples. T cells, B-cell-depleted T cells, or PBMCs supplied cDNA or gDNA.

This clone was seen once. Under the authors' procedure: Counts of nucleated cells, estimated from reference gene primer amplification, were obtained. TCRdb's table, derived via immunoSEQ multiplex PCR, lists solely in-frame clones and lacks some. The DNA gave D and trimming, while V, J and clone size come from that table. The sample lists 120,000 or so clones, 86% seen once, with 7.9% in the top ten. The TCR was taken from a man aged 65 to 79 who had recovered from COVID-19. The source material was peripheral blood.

The CDR3 sequence: CASSDGSANTGELFF. CDR3 sequence (DNA): TGCGCCAGCAGCGACGGAAGCGCGAACACCGGGGAGCTGTTTTTT. The chain carries TRBV5-1 and TRBJ2-2; no clear D gene. Trimming took 4 bases from V and 0 from J, leaving 10 bases between them. Germline CDR1 is SGHRS and CDR2 is YFSETQ. The CDR3 is made up of 15 amino acids.